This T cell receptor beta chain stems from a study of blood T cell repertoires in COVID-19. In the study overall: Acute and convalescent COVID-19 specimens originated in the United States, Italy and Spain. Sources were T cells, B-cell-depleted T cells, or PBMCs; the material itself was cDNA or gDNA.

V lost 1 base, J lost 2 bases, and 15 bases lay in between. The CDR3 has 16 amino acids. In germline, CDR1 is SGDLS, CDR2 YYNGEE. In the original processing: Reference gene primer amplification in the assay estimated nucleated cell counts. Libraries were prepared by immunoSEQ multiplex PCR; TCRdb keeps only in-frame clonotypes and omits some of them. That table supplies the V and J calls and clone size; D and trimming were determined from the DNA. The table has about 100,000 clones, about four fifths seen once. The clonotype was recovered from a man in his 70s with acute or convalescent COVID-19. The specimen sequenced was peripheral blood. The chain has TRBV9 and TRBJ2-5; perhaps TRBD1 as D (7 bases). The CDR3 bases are TGTGCCAGCAGCGTAAGAGGGGGGACAGTTCAAGAGACCCAGTACTTC. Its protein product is CASSVRGGTVQETQYF.